This T cell receptor (beta chain) is from a study of cytomegalovirus exposure and HLA in healthy donors. The donors formed part of the roughly 120-subject validation cohort, distinct from the roughly 660-subject first cohort. About this clone: Its target is unknown.

The CDR3 totals 13 residues. Germline CDR1 is PRHDT and CDR2 is FYEKMQ (reference sequence). Trimming removed 2 bases from V and 1 base from J, with 6 bases in between. Study-wide points: Reportedly, diagnosis of cytomegalovirus status by the classifier showed high specificity and sensitivity.

Measured with immunoSEQ multiplex PCR; TCRdb has only the in-frame clones, and not every one. The sample holds 250,000 to 400,000 clones, around 90% seen once. The receptor comes from a man under 40 in good health and CMV-seronegative. The V call is TRBV13, the J call TRBJ2-7; D gene unclear. The material sequenced was PBMCs. Here the CDR3 DNA reads TGTGCCAGCAGCTTATCCACATCCTACGAGCAGTACTTC. Its protein is CASSLSTSYEQYF.